This entry lists 30 T cell receptor beta chains sequenced from one sample in a study of CD8 T cells in Susac syndrome. Random hexamers served to reverse transcribe about 0.5 to 1 ug RNA. One entry per CDR3 protein, called by TCRdb with MiXCR from the immunoSEQ multiplex PCR reads. The table records 180,000 or so distinct CDR3 sequences, 90% to 95% of them present only once. Sequencing was performed on CD4+ T cells from PBMCs. All receptors come from a human donor with multiple sclerosis.

This chain connects TRBV30 to TRBJ2-7; D is uncertain. Trimming took off 3 bases at V and 5 bases at J, with 11 bases between the two ends. The CDR3 totals 12 residues. Germline CDR1 is GTSNPN and CDR2 is SVGIG (reference sequence). The CDR3 loop reads CAWSTTWNEQYF. CDR3 coding DNA: TGTGCCTGGAGCACTACCTGGAACGAGCAGTACTTC.

In this sample, this clonotype turned up a few times. The chain couples TRBV19 to TRBJ1-1; 8 bases are shared with TRBD1. The CDR3 covers 13 residues. V lost 9 bases, J lost 2 bases, and 5 bases stayed unmatched. CDR1 and CDR2 from the germline V gene are LNHDA and SQIVND (reference sequence). The CDR3 nucleotides read TGTGCCAGCCGGACAGGGCTAAACACTGAAGCTTTCTTT. Translation: CASRTGLNTEAFF.

V usage is TRBV20-1 and J usage is TRBJ2-1, with 7 bases that match TRBD2. Germline V CDR1 and CDR2: DFQATT, SNEGSKA (reference sequence). The J segment lost 6 bases and the V segment lost 6 bases, leaving 11 bases of the junction unmatched. This CDR3 is 14 amino acids long. In nucleotides, the CDR3 is TGCAGTGCCACTCCGCTAGCGGCTGCCAATGAGCAGTTCTTC. It encodes CSATPLAAANEQFF.

The chain recombines TRBV7-3 with TRBJ2-1, with D unclear. This CDR3 comprises 14 residues. V shed 4 bases and J shed 4 bases, with 11 bases lying between them. Per germline, CDR1 SGHTA and CDR2 FQGTGA. CDR3 region: CASSSDGLYNEQFF. CDR3 nucleotides: TGTGCCAGCAGCTCCGACGGCCTTTACAATGAGCAGTTCTTC.

The chain uses TRBV30 and TRBJ2-3, with D possibly being TRBD1 or TRBD2 (5 bases each). The CDR3 has 12 residues. The germline V gene encodes CDR1 GTSNPN and CDR2 SVGIG (reference sequence). Trimming took 0 bases from V and 11 from J, leaving 12 bases between them. The CDR3 nucleotides are TGTGCCTGGAGTGTGGGACCGAGCAAGCAGTATTTT. It is translated as CAWSVGPSKQYF.

V is TRBV5-6 and J is TRBJ1-5; tentative D call: TRBD1 (5 bases). CDR3 length equals 15 residues. Germline V gene lookup returns CDR1 SGHDT and CDR2 YYEEEE. V lost 3 bases to trimming and J lost 0 bases, with 10 bases between them. This CDR3 reads CASSWQGYSNQPQHF. CDR3 nucleotides: TGTGCCAGCAGCTGGCAGGGATATAGCAATCAGCCCCAGCATTTT.

The gene calls are TRBV29-1 and TRBJ2-3; a weak D match, TRBD2 (5 bases). CDR1 and CDR2 (germline): SQVTM, ANQGSEA. The V end was cut by 6 bases, the J end by 0 bases, with 13 bases between. The CDR3 length is 14 residues. Written as DNA, the CDR3 is TGCAGCGTCCAGACTAACCCTAGCACAGATACGCAGTATTTT. It yields the protein CSVQTNPSTDTQYF.

This clonotype was detected once. V and J are TRBV3-1 and TRBJ2-2; D is perhaps TRBD2 (5 bases). The germline V gene encodes CDR1 LGHDT and CDR2 YNNKEL (reference sequence). Trimming took 2 bases from V and 0 from J, leaving 10 bases between them. This CDR3 contains 16 residues. CDR3 DNA: TGTGCCAGCAGCCAAAGGAGGTCCGCGAACACCGGGGAGCTGTTTTTT. Translated, it gives CASSQRRSANTGELFF.

As regards this clonotype: An end of the junction differs from the germline gene, which may be a read error. This chain links TRBV7-7 with TRBJ2-2, with a weak D call TRBD2 (5 bases). The V gene's germline CDR1 is SSHAT and CDR2 FNYEAQ (reference sequence). CDR3 length: 14 amino acids. The CDR3 region is CASRPSGNTGELFF. DNA of the CDR3: TGTGCTAGCAGACCGAGCGGAAACACCGGGGAGCTGTTTTTT.

This clonotype came up once. The rearrangement joins TRBV9 to TRBJ2-1; 9 bases match TRBD2. The J segment lost 3 bases and the V segment lost 4 bases, leaving 5 bases of the junction unmatched. The CDR3 extends over 15 amino acids. Germline V gene sequence: CDR1 SGDLS, CDR2 YYNGEE. The CDR3 region has the DNA TGTGCCAGCAGCCCGGCACTAGCGGGCTACAATGAGCAGTTCTTC. Translated: CASSPALAGYNEQFF.

The gene calls are TRBV9 and TRBJ2-7, with TRBD1 identical over 7 bases. V lost 2 bases, J lost 4 bases, and 3 bases stayed unmatched. CDR3 size: 13 residues. Germline-derived CDR1 and CDR2 are SGDLS and YYNGEE. This CDR3 is CASSVRRGYEQYF. The CDR3 nucleotides read TGTGCCAGCAGCGTGCGCAGGGGGTACGAGCAGTACTTC.

The chain has TRBV24-1 and TRBJ2-5; D is ambiguous. The CDR3 sequence is 14 residues long. Trimming removed 3 bases at V and 2 bases at J, with 9 bases between. Germline assignment: CDR1 KGHDR and CDR2 SFDVKD. The CDR3, as DNA: TGTGCCACCAGTGATCAAGGACGGCAAGAGACCCAGTACTTC. It yields the protein CATSDQGRQETQYF.

Here the CDR3 reads CASSPQRGPLDTQYF. The CDR3 bases are TGTGCCAGCAGCCCTCAGCGGGGGCCCTTGGATACGCAGTATTTT. This chain links TRBV5-4 with TRBJ2-3; the match to TRBD2 covers 8 bases. This CDR3 is 15 amino acids long. CDR1 SGHNT and CDR2 YYREEE come from the germline V gene (reference sequence). Losses at the gene ends were 4 bases for V and 6 bases for J; bases not matched to a gene: 10.

This chain joins TRBV5-1 and TRBJ1-2, with a possible D match to TRBD1 (6 bases). Looked up from germline, CDR1 is SGHRS and CDR2 is YFSETQ. The CDR3 covers 17 residues. Trimming pared 2 bases from V and 5 bases from J, leaving 22 bases between. The CDR3 DNA reads TGCGCCAGCAGCTTAGGACAGCGGGATGAGAGGAAGTATGGCTACACCTTC. Its translation: CASSLGQRDERKYGYTF. Filled out from reference TRBV5-1 and TRBJ1-2, the complete variable domain reads KAGVTQTPRYLIKTRGQQVTLSCSPISGHRSVSWYQQTPGQGLQFLFEYFSETQRNKGNFPGRFSGRQFSNSRSEMNVSTLELGDSALYLCASSLGQRDERKYGYTFGSGTRLTVV.

This chain connects TRBV29-1 to TRBJ1-1; D unclear. Trimming shortened V by 3 bases and J by 0 bases, and 14 bases separated the two germline ends. Germline V CDR1 and CDR2: SQVTM, ANQGSEA. CDR3 length equals 15 residues. This CDR3 reads CSVDGRMDMNTEAFF. The CDR3 bases are TGCAGCGTTGACGGGCGGATGGATATGAACACTGAAGCTTTCTTT.

The chain uses TRBV20-1 and TRBJ2-3; D gene unclear. V lost 6 bases and J lost 6, with 16 bases in between. This CDR3 is 13 amino acids long. Germline assignment: CDR1 DFQATT and CDR2 SNEGSKA (reference sequence). This chain's CDR3 is CSARSGVRDTQYF. The CDR3 bases are TGCAGTGCCCGGTCCGGAGTAAGGGATACGCAGTATTTT.

The chain carries TRBV3-1 and TRBJ2-1; perhaps TRBD1 as D (5 bases). The germline gives CDR1 LGHDT, CDR2 YNNKEL (reference sequence). Deletions cut 4 bases from V and 0 bases from J, with 13 bases between. This CDR3 is 16 amino acids long. CDR3 sequence (DNA): TGTGCCAGCAGCCCGCGACAGATTACCTCCTACAATGAGCAGTTCTTC. Protein product: CASSPRQITSYNEQFF.

This sequence joins TRBV9 and TRBJ2-1, with unresolved D. In germline, CDR1 is SGDLS, CDR2 YYNGEE. The CDR3 loop spans 16 amino acids. V lost 0 bases and J 0 bases, leaving 10 bases between the germline ends. This chain's CDR3 is CASSVEFTRSYNEQFF. The CDR3 coding sequence is TGTGCCAGCAGCGTAGAATTCACCCGCTCCTACAATGAGCAGTTCTTC.

The gene calls are TRBV7-9 and TRBJ1-5, with a possible D match to TRBD1 (6 bases). In germline, CDR1 is SEHNR, CDR2 FQNEAQ (reference sequence). This CDR3 spans 14 amino acids. V dropped 2 bases and J dropped 6 bases, with 11 bases sitting between them. The CDR3 loop reads CASSLWGAGQPQHF. CDR3 sequence (DNA): TGTGCCAGCAGCTTATGGGGGGCCGGTCAGCCCCAGCATTTT.

V is TRBV9 and J is TRBJ2-5; possibly TRBD1 or TRBD2 for D (5 bases each). Germline CDR1 and CDR2: SGDLS and YYNGEE. V lost 3 bases, J lost 5 bases, and 20 bases lay in between. The CDR3 sequence is 16 residues long. This CDR3 reads CASSAKAEGQRETQYF. Written as DNA, the CDR3 is TGTGCCAGCAGCGCAAAGGCCGAGGGGCAGCGGGAGACCCAGTACTTC.

The chain combines TRBV27 with TRBJ1-4, with 9 bases lining up with TRBD1. The CDR3 consists of 16 residues. Germline lookup yields CDR1 MNHEY and CDR2 SMNVEV (reference sequence). V shed 7 bases, J shed 2 bases, and the junction held 8 bases outside the gene matches. The CDR3 region is CASNLGQGITNEKLFF. DNA of the CDR3: TGTGCCAGCAACTTAGGACAGGGGATCACTAATGAAAAACTGTTTTTT.

This chain joins TRBV2 and TRBJ1-2, with a possible D match to TRBD1 (5 bases). This CDR3 region has 11 residues. Germline CDR1 is SNHLY and CDR2 is FYNNEI. Trimming removed 6 bases at V and 8 bases at J, with 10 bases between. The CDR3 reads CASRLQGGYTF. The CDR3 region has the DNA TGTGCCAGCAGGCTGCAGGGCGGCTACACCTTC.

The V and J genes are TRBV2 and TRBJ2-3; no clear D gene. The V and J ends lost 10 bases and 4 bases respectively, with 15 bases between them. Germline lookup yields CDR1 SNHLY and CDR2 FYNNEI. The CDR3 length is 13 residues. CDR3 amino acids: CATSYQRADTQYF. For the CDR3, the DNA is TGTGCCACTTCCTACCAGAGAGCAGATACGCAGTATTTT. The full variable domain, with the rest looked up from reference TRBV2 and TRBJ2-3, is EPEVTQTPSHQVTQMGQEVILRCVPISNHLYFYWYRQILGQKVEFLVSFYNNEISEKSEIFDDQFSVERPDGSNFTLKIRSTKLEDSAMYFCATSYQRADTQYFGPGTRLTVL.

The rearrangement joins TRBV20-1 to TRBJ2-3; D gene uncertain. CDR1 DFQATT and CDR2 SNEGSKA come from the germline V gene (reference sequence). Trimming pared 3 bases from V and 0 bases from J, leaving 13 bases between. The CDR3 loop spans 15 amino acids. The CDR3 DNA is TGCAGTGCTAGTCCCTCGATAACTAGCACAGATACGCAGTATTTT. Encoded protein: CSASPSITSTDTQYF.

The J gene is TRBJ1-5, the V gene TRBV12-3 or TRBV12-4; D remains unclear. This CDR3 has 12 amino acids. V was pared by 6 bases and J by 5 bases, with 8 bases between. The CDR3 loop is CASRASYQPQHF. DNA for the CDR3: TGTGCCAGCAGAGCCTCTTATCAGCCCCAGCATTTT.

The chain combines TRBV12-3 or TRBV12-4 with TRBJ1-1; D perhaps matches TRBD1 (6 bases). This CDR3 contains 13 residues. V was trimmed by 3 bases and J by 7 bases, leaving 12 bases between them. CDR3 in DNA: TGTGCCAGCAGTTTCCAGGGGATGAGTGAAGCTTTCTTT. Translated: CASSFQGMSEAFF.

The V gene is TRBV5-4, the J gene TRBJ1-2; D is unclear. Germline assignment: CDR1 SGHNT and CDR2 YYREEE (reference sequence). Deletions cut 0 bases from V and 5 bases from J, with 11 bases between. There are 14 residues in the CDR3. CDR3 sequence: CASSLDTALYGYTF. The CDR3 DNA follows: TGTGCCAGCAGCTTGGATACAGCCCTTTATGGCTACACCTTC. The entire variable domain, with the rest obtained from reference TRBV5-4 and TRBJ1-2, is as follows: ETGVTQSPTHLIKTRGQQVTLRCSSQSGHNTVSWYQQALGQGPQFIFQYYREEENGRGNFPPRFSGLQFPNYSSELNVNALELDDSALYLCASSLDTALYGYTFGSGTRLTVV.

The chain uses TRBV3-1 and TRBJ2-7, with D possibly being TRBD1 (5 bases). Germline-derived CDR1 and CDR2 are LGHDT and YNNKEL (reference sequence). This CDR3 is 14 amino acids long. The V gene lost 6 bases and the J gene lost 6 bases, with 18 bases spanning the gap. The CDR3 DNA sequence: TGTGCCAGCAGTCAGGGCCTAAGCTCTCCCGAGCAGTACTTC. Translating gives CASSQGLSSPEQYF.

The CDR3 region is CASTEAGVEETQYF. The DNA of the CDR3 is TGTGCCAGCACCGAAGCGGGAGTGGAAGAGACCCAGTACTTC. The rearrangement uses TRBV7-9 and TRBJ2-5; 8 positions agree with TRBD2. Germline V lookup: CDR1 SEHNR, CDR2 FQNEAQ (reference sequence). The trim removed 7 bases at V and 3 bases at J, leaving 7 bases unmatched. The CDR3 loop spans 14 amino acids.

This clonotype was detected once. The chain links TRBV20-1 to TRBJ2-1, with D hard to call. The CDR3 loop spans 15 amino acids. Germline V lookup: CDR1 DFQATT, CDR2 SNEGSKA (reference sequence). Trimming removed 2 bases at V and 3 bases at J, with 14 bases between. The CDR3 sequence: CSARPLGLNYNEQFF. As DNA, the CDR3 is TGCAGTGCTAGACCCCTGGGCTTGAACTACAATGAGCAGTTCTTC.